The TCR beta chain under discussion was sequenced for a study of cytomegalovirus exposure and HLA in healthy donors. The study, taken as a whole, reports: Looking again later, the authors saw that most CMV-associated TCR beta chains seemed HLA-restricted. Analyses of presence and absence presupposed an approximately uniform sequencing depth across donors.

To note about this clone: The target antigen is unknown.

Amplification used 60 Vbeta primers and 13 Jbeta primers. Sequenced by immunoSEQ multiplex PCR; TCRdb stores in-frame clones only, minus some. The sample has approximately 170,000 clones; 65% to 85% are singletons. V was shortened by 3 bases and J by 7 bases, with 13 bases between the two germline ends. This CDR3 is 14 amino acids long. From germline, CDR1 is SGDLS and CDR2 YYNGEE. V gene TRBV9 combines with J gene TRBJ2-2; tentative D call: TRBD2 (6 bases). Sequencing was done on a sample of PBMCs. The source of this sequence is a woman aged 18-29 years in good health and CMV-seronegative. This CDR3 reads CASSGREVGGELFF. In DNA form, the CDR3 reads TGTGCCAGCAGCGGAAGGGAGGTAGGCGGGGAGCTGTTTTTT.